This T cell receptor beta chain was captured in a study of T cell repertoires in cytomegalovirus infection. Looking at the study overall: Use of recently identified HLA-C-restricted and well-studied HLA-B-restricted CMV epitopes was part of the study. Public TCR beta signatures indicated both CMV infection and matching HLA type.

The length of the CDR3 is 15 residues. Trimming cost V 5 bases and J 7 bases; bases outside gene matches: 6. The V gene's germline CDR1 is SGHTA and CDR2 FQGNSA. Each CDR3 protein is one row after TCRdb ran MiXCR on the reads. This repertoire shows about 500,000 distinct CDR3 sequences, about 33% found once; its top ten account for 15% to 20%. Study-level points and caveats: Ex vivo responses were dominated by HLA-C-restricted CMV-specific TCR beta clonotypes.

This clonotype appeared a few times. Its antigen remains unknown. The clonotype was recovered from a human donor in good health (CMV status not recorded). Some clones in this sample may be carry-over from other donors' samples. The sample in question was cultured PBMCs, obtained from culture after CMV antigen stimulation. V gene TRBV7-2 combines with J gene TRBJ2-2, with TRBD1 identical over 11 bases. Written as DNA, the CDR3 is TGTGCCAGCAGCCCAGGACAGGGGGCATACGGGGAGCTGTTTTTT. Residues: CASSPGQGAYGELFF.